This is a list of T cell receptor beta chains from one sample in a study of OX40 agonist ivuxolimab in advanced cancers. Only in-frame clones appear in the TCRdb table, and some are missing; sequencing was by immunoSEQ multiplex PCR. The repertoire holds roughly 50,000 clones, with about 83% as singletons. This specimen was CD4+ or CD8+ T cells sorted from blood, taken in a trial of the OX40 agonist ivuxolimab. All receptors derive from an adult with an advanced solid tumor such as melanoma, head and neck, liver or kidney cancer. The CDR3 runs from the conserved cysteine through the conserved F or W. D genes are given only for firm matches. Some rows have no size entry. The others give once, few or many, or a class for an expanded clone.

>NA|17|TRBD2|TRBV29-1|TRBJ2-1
TGCAGCGCCGAGGGGCGGGAGGGCTTGGGCCCTTACAATGAGCAGTTCTTC
CSAEGREGLGPYNEQFF
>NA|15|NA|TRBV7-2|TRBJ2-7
TGTGCCAGCAGCATGGGGGGAGGGGGAACCTACGAGCAGTACTTC
CASSMGGGGTYEQYF
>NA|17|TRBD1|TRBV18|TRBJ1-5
TGTGCCAGCTCACCACGCCAAGACAGGGTAGGGACTCAGCCCCAGCATTTT
CASSPRQDRVGTQPQHF
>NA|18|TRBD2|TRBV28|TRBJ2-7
TGTGCCAGCAGTCCTCCCCTGGGACTAGCGGGAGTAAGATACGAGCAGTACTTC
CASSPPLGLAGVRYEQYF
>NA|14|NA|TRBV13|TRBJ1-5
TGTGCCAGCAGTTCTACAGGGCGCAATCAGCCCCAGCATTTT
CASSSTGRNQPQHF
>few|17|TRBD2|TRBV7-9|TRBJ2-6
TGTGCCAGCAGCTTAGCAGCTGCGGGAGTTGGGGCCAACGTCCTGACTTTC
CASSLAAAGVGANVLTF
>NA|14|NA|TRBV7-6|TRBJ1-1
TGTGCCAGCAGCTTAGTCGGCAGGAACACTGAAGCTTTCTTT
CASSLVGRNTEAFF
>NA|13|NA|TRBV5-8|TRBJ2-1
TGTGCCAGCAGTCGAGGGACCTACAATGAGCAGTTCTTC
CASSRGTYNEQFF
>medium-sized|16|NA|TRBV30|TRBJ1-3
TGTGCCTGGAGTGTAGGTTACGGAAGATCTGGAAACACCATATATTTT
CAWSVGYGRSGNTIYF
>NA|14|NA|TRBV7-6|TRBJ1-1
TGTGCCAGCAGCTTAAATCCAGTTGGAACTGAAGCTTTCTTT
CASSLNPVGTEAFF
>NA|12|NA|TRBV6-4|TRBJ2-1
TGTGCCAGCAGTGCCGGGTACAATGAGCAGTTCTTC
CASSAGYNEQFF
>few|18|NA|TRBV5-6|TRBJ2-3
TGTGCCAGCAGCTTGGCCGGGTGGGAGCCCTTGTCCACAGATACGCAGTATTTT
CASSLAGWEPLSTDTQYF
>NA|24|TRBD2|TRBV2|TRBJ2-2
TGTGCCGTCGGAGGCCCATTAATGAGGCGGGGGGAGAGCGGGGATCCGGCGAACACCGGGGAGCTGTTTTTT
CAVGGPLMRRGESGDPANTGELFF
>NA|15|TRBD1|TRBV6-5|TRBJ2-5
TGTGCCAGCACCTACGGAGGGACAGGGGTTGAGACCCAGTACTTC
CASTYGGTGVETQYF
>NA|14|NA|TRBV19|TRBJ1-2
TGTGCCAGTACCCCTTACGGGGGCGGGTATGGCTACACCTTC
CASTPYGGGYGYTF
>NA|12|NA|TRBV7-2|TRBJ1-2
TGTGCCAGCAGCCCAGACGGATATGGCTACACCTTC
CASSPDGYGYTF
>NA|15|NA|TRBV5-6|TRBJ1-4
TGTGCCAGCAGCTTGGAAGGGTACCTTATGGAAAAACTGTTTTTT
CASSLEGYLMEKLFF
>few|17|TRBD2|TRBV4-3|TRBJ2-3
TGCGCCAGCAGCCAAGTGCCTAGCGGCTCCCTGGTAGGGACGCAGTATTTT
CASSQVPSGSLVGTQYF
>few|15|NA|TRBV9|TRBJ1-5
TGTGCCAGCAGCCCGGGGGGAACTAGCAATCAGCCCCAGCATTTT
CASSPGGTSNQPQHF
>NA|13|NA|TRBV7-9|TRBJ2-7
TGTGCCAGCAGCCCCCCGACAGGTTACGAGCAGTACTTC
CASSPPTGYEQYF